These T cell receptor beta chains were read from a single sample in a study of graft-versus-host responses after intestinal transplantation. Some clones are missing from TCRdb's copy, which holds only in-frame ones; the method was immunoSEQ multiplex PCR. The data show 17,000 or so clones, around 42% seen once. The sequencing used alloreactive CD8+ T cells from a mixed lymphocyte reaction culture, collected before intestinal transplant. The source is a human patient who received an intestinal transplant. CDR3s leave out the opening cysteine and the closing phenylalanine or tryptophan. Each record gives: CDR3 protein, V gene, clone size. Expanded clones get a size class; other rows say once, few or many, or leave the size out.

ASSDFTGGRHEKLF | TRBV6-4 | medium-sized
ASSAGRNTEAF | TRBV7-7 | .
ASSETRRASGSYEQY | TRBV2 | few
ASSLKLAGGPSYNEQF | TRBV7-9 | .
ASSFGRVNTEAF | TRBV28 | .
ASSEWGQGSGANVLT | TRBV2 | .
ASSLEYLQETQY | TRBV5-4 | .
SVELAAYNEQF | TRBV29-1 | .
ASSQEGGDTEAF | TRBV7-6 | .
ASSWFRSSYNEQF | TRBV18 | once
ASSLLSTVSSYEQY | TRBV27 | .
ASSLASGSSYNEQF | TRBV7-2 | .
ASSYVGPNEQF | TRBV6-6 | .
ASSGPWTGHTGELF | TRBV5-5 | .
ASTRYLGSNQPQH | TRBV6-1 | .
ASSIPHIMTNMNTEAF | TRBV19 | .